This record looks at one T cell receptor beta chain sequence and its context. Its cognate antigen is unknown. This sample is part of a study of CD8 T cells in ankylosing spondylitis. This CDR3 has 11 residues. Germline CDR1 and CDR2: KGHSH and LQKENI. V lost 5 bases and J lost 6, with 8 bases in between. Whole-study results and caveats: Blood of patients with ankylosing spondylitis appeared to be characterized by a TCR beta motif of seven or eight highly homologous variants.

Quantitative 5'-RACE with molecular barcodes produced the TCR beta libraries. One entry per CDR3 protein, called by TCRdb with MiXCR from the 5' RACE reads. The table has around 480,000 distinct CDR3 sequences, 17% seen once. This sequence joins TRBV18 and TRBJ2-7; D is tentatively TRBD1 or TRBD2 (6 bases each). Sequencing was performed on blood, either unsorted or a sorted T cell fraction (not recorded which). The TCR originated in a male donor with ankylosing spondylitis. As DNA, the CDR3 is TGTGCCAGCTCATGGGGGGCCGAGCAGTACTTC. It is translated as CASSWGAEQYF. Looking up the rest from reference TRBV18 and TRBJ2-7 gives the full variable domain: NAGVMQNPRHLVRRRGQEARLRCSPMKGHSHVYWYRQLPEEGLKFMVYLQKENIIDESGMPKERFSAEFPKEGPSILRIQQVVRGDSAAYFCASSWGAEQYFGPGTRLTVT.